These 22 T cell receptor beta chains originate from one sample sequenced in a study of spatial heterogeneity in lung cancer. The study's findings and limits: Tumor mutation count correlated with how many alpha and beta TCRs expanded intratumorally.

The sample's time point: sample taken at primary tumor resection. Each CDR3 protein gets one entry after TCRdb re-called the 5' RACE reads with MiXCR. Found here are more than 7,500 distinct CDR3 sequences, 8.7% of them singletons; the top ten hold 10% to 15%. What these receptors recognize is not known. Sequences were derived from lung tumor tissue, sampled at surgery. These receptor sequences come from a female donor with early-stage non-small cell lung cancer.

This clonotype was detected many times. V and J are TRBV4-1 and TRBJ1-5; D not certain. The CDR3 runs 15 residues. Trimming took 2 bases from V and 0 from J, leaving 8 bases between them. Germline V lookup: CDR1 MGHRA, CDR2 YSYEKL. The CDR3 DNA is TGCGCCAGCAGCCAACAGCTTTATAGCAATCAGCCCCAGCATTTT. Protein: CASSQQLYSNQPQHF.

In its sample, this clonotype is medium-sized. The gene calls are TRBV5-1 and TRBJ1-1, with 9 bases lining up with TRBD1. The CDR3 spans 14 residues. CDR1 SGHRS and CDR2 YFSETQ come from the germline V gene. Germline trimming cut 4 bases from V and 5 bases from J; bases unmatched to any gene: 6. Written as DNA, the CDR3 is TGCGCCAGCAGCCGACAGGGGGTAGGAACTGAAGCTTTCTTT. It encodes CASSRQGVGTEAFF.

Relative to its sample, this clonotype is medium-sized. The J gene is TRBJ1-1, the V gene TRBV29-1, with 11 bases lining up with TRBD1. Germline loops: CDR1 SQVTM, CDR2 ANQGSEA. The CDR3 consists of 13 residues. J was trimmed by 6 bases and V by 6 bases; bases with no gene match: 6. The CDR3 region has the DNA TGCAGCGTGGGGACAGGGGGGAGATCTGAAGCTTTCTTT. This encodes CSVGTGGRSEAFF.

This clonotype has more than one count but fewer than ten. The rearrangement uses TRBV10-3 and TRBJ2-5, with TRBD1 identical over 9 bases. Germline lookup yields CDR1 ENHRY and CDR2 SYGVKD. J was trimmed by 3 bases and V by 0 bases; bases with no gene match: 5. The CDR3 contains 16 residues. The CDR3 DNA follows: TGTGCCATCAGTGAGTCAGGGGGACAGGGAAAAGAGACCCAGTACTTC. It yields the protein CAISESGGQGKETQYF.

The chain links TRBV14 to TRBJ2-1; D is unclear. V was trimmed by 7 bases and J by 5 bases, leaving 12 bases between them. The CDR3 is made up of 13 amino acids. The germline CDR1 and CDR2 sequences are SGHDN and FVKESK. The DNA of the CDR3 is TGTGCCAGCAAAGGGCAGCTACACAATGAGCAGTTCTTC. Translated, it gives CASKGQLHNEQFF.

By its share, this clonotype is medium-sized. The chain recombines TRBV5-1 with TRBJ1-6, with D uncertain. Trimming removed 2 bases from V and 0 bases from J, with 6 bases in between. CDR3 length: 15 amino acids. Per germline, CDR1 SGHRS and CDR2 YFSETQ. CDR3 nucleotide sequence: TGCGCCAGCAGCTTTTCGAGCTCCTATAATTCACCCCTCCACTTT. Protein sequence: CASSFSSSYNSPLHF.

This clonotype has a count of ten or more. The rearrangement uses TRBV20-1 and TRBJ2-2, with TRBD1 matching 9 bases. This CDR3 is built from 14 residues. V dropped 6 bases and J dropped 2; count of bases not matched to a gene: 4. Germline CDR1 and CDR2: DFQATT and SNEGSKA (reference sequence). The CDR3 is CSAGQGLNTGELFF. The CDR3 bases are TGCAGTGCAGGACAGGGGCTTAACACCGGGGAGCTGTTTTTT.

At least ten counts were recorded for this clonotype. The CDR3 spells CASSYAEGGDSPLHF. CDR3 nucleotides: TGTGCCAGCAGTTACGCGGAGGGAGGGGATTCACCCCTCCACTTT. The rearrangement uses TRBV6-5 and TRBJ1-6, with TRBD1 as a possible D gene (5 bases). Germline V gene lookup returns CDR1 MNHEY and CDR2 SVGAGI. CDR3 length: 15 residues. V dropped 2 bases and J dropped 8 bases, with 13 bases sitting between them.

This clonotype has a handful of counts. This chain uses TRBV12-3 or TRBV12-4 with TRBJ2-1; D not resolved. CDR3 length equals 14 residues. Trimming stripped 3 bases from V and 9 bases from J, with 15 bases between. CDR3 nucleotides: TGTGCCAGCAGTTTGTCCACGGCCACCAGTGAGCAGTTCTTC. Translation: CASSLSTATSEQFF.

This clonotype was recorded at least ten times. V is TRBV5-5 and J is TRBJ2-5; 7 nucleotides line up with TRBD1. Germline CDR1 reads SGHKS; CDR2 reads YYEKEE (reference sequence). The CDR3 is 15 amino acids. The V gene end was trimmed by 2 bases and the J gene end by 3 bases; junction bases not matched to a gene: 7. The CDR3 here is CASSFLWTGEETQYF. Here the CDR3 DNA reads TGTGCCAGCAGCTTCCTCTGGACAGGCGAAGAGACCCAGTACTTC.

This clonotype was picked up a small number of times. The CDR3 loop is CASSLDGWQGPWNTEAFF. The DNA for the CDR3 is TGCGCCAGCAGCTTGGATGGTTGGCAGGGGCCCTGGAACACTGAAGCTTTCTTT. The V gene is TRBV5-1, the J gene TRBJ1-1; tentatively, D is TRBD1 (6 bases). V was shortened by 0 bases and J by 1 base, with 19 bases between the two germline ends. Germline assignment: CDR1 SGHRS and CDR2 YFSETQ. The CDR3 spans 18 residues. Complete variable domain (other parts from reference TRBV5-1 and TRBJ1-1): KAGVTQTPRYLIKTRGQQVTLSCSPISGHRSVSWYQQTPGQGLQFLFEYFSETQRNKGNFPGRFSGRQFSNSRSEMNVSTLELGDSALYLCASSLDGWQGPWNTEAFFGQGTRLTVV.

The genes are TRBV5-1 and TRBJ2-4; D is perhaps TRBD1 or TRBD2 (5 bases each). Trimming took 4 bases from V and 2 from J, leaving 13 bases between them. Germline V gives CDR1 SGHRS, CDR2 YFSETQ. The CDR3 runs to 15 residues. Here the CDR3 DNA reads TGCGCCAGCAGCCCGGGACCGACCACCAAAAACATTCAGTACTTC. As protein: CASSPGPTTKNIQYF.

This clonotype was seen only a few times. The rearrangement joins TRBV3-1 to TRBJ1-4, with 7 bases identical to TRBD1. CDR1 LGHDT and CDR2 YNNKEL come from the germline V gene (reference sequence). This CDR3 has 14 amino acids. J lost 5 bases, V lost 4 bases, and 4 bases had no gene match. DNA of the CDR3: TGTGCCAGCAGCCCCACAGGGGCGAATGAAAAACTGTTTTTT. This gives the protein CASSPTGANEKLFF.

This clonotype was picked up many times. CDR3 protein: CASTTQGGSGEQFF. CDR3 DNA: TGTGCCAGCACGACCCAAGGAGGATCCGGTGAGCAGTTCTTC. The rearrangement joins TRBV28 to TRBJ2-1; weak D call: TRBD2 (5 bases). The CDR3 is 14 residues long. With 7 bases removed from V and 9 bases from J, the gap between germline ends came to 19 bases. Germline loops: CDR1 MDHEN, CDR2 SYDVKM.

In this sample, this clonotype turned up a few times. One end of the junction varies from germline; a read error may be responsible. The chain joins TRBV7-9 to TRBJ1-4; D is undetermined. Germline CDR1 reads SEHNR; CDR2 reads FQNEAQ (reference sequence). The CDR3 totals 15 residues. The CDR3 reads CVSSSGERSNEKLFF. The DNA of the CDR3 is TGTGTCAGCAGCTCCGGGGAGAGGAGTAATGAAAAACTGTTTTTT. Full variable domain (missing parts from reference TRBV7-9 and TRBJ1-4): DTGVSQNPRHKITKRGQNVTFRCDPISEHNRLYWYRQTLGQGPEFLTYFQNEAQLEKSRLLSDRFSAERPKGSFSTLEIQRTEQGDSAMYLCVSSSGERSNEKLFFGSGTQLSVL.

This clonotype is judged medium-sized. The genes are TRBV12-3 or TRBV12-4 and TRBJ2-6; 8 positions agree with TRBD2. Unmatched junction bases numbered 10, after V lost 6 bases and J lost 0 bases. The CDR3 runs 18 residues. DNA of the CDR3: TGTGCCAGCAGCCCAGCGGGGGCCTGGCTCTCTGGGGCCAACGTCCTGACTTTC. Encoded protein: CASSPAGAWLSGANVLTF.

There are many counts of this clonotype. The chain uses TRBV7-8 and TRBJ2-3, with 10 bases fitting TRBD2. This CDR3 region has 17 residues. CDR1 is SGHVS, CDR2 FQNEAQ, per germline. Trimming took 6 bases from V and 1 from J; bases not matched to a gene: 10. For the CDR3, the DNA is TGTGCCAGCAGACTAAAGATAGCGGGGGGAGGCACAGATACGCAGTATTTT. Translating it yields CASRLKIAGGGTDTQYF.

This clonotype has ten or more counts. The rearrangement uses TRBV7-2 and TRBJ2-5; D is unclear. Trimming took off 4 bases at V and 0 bases at J, with 3 bases between the two ends. This CDR3 contains 12 residues. Germline V gives CDR1 SGHTA, CDR2 FQGNSA. The DNA for the CDR3 is TGTGCCAGCAGCTACTACCAAGAGACCCAGTACTTC. This sequence encodes CASSYYQETQYF. The full variable domain, completed using reference TRBV7-2 and TRBJ2-5, is GAGVSQSPSNKVTEKGKDVELRCDPISGHTALYWYRQSLGQGLEFLIYFQGNSAPDKSGLPSDRFSAERTGGSVSTLTIQRTQQEDSAVYLCASSYYQETQYFGPGTRLLVL.

The sample holds many counts of this clonotype. The rearrangement joins TRBV28 to TRBJ1-2; possibly TRBD1 for D (5 bases). The germline gives CDR1 MDHEN, CDR2 SYDVKM. Trimming pared 3 bases from V and 4 bases from J, leaving 15 bases between. The CDR3 is 15 amino acids. The CDR3 coding sequence is TGTGCCAGCAGTTTTGGGGCCATTATCCTCTATGGCTACACCTTC. Protein: CASSFGAIILYGYTF.

This clonotype came up many times. A much larger clone lies a single base off, so this may be a read error. This chain joins TRBV10-3 and TRBJ1-5, with 11 nucleotides matching TRBD1. Losses at the gene ends were 4 bases for V and 2 bases for J; bases not matched to a gene: 1. The CDR3 length is 15 residues. CDR1 and CDR2 (germline): ENHRY, SYGVKD. The CDR3: CAISAGQGGNQPQHF. CDR3 nucleotides: TGTGCCATCAGTGCGGGACAGGGGGGCAATCAGCCCCAGCATTTT.

Many counts were recorded for this clonotype. The J gene is TRBJ2-3, the V gene TRBV7-8; D is possibly TRBD2 (6 bases). CDR1 is SGHVS, CDR2 FQNEAQ, per germline. Trimming removed 3 bases from V and 0 bases from J, with 16 bases in between. This CDR3 is built from 17 residues. CDR3 bases: TGTGCCAGCAGCTTTTTAGCGGTTCCTACTAGCACAGATACGCAGTATTTT. Protein sequence: CASSFLAVPTSTDTQYF. Full variable domain (rest looked up from reference TRBV7-8 and TRBJ2-3): GAGVSQSPRYKVAKRGQDVALRCDPISGHVSLFWYQQALGQGPEFLTYFQNEAQLDKSGLPSDRFFAERPEGSVSTLKIQRTQQEDSAVYLCASSFLAVPTSTDTQYFGPGTRLTVL.

In DNA, the CDR3 is TGTGCCAGCAGCTTAGGCTCCAGGGCATCGGGGAAAAACATTCAGTACTTC. As protein: CASSLGSRASGKNIQYF. V usage is TRBV7-2 and J usage is TRBJ2-4; D tentatively reads TRBD1 or TRBD2 (5 bases each). Germline CDR1 is SGHTA and CDR2 is FQGNSA. V lost 1 base and J lost 4, with 17 bases in between. This CDR3 region has 17 residues.